This T cell receptor (beta chain) was recorded in a study of breast tumors, draining lymph nodes, adjacent tissues. TCRdb reanalysed the multiplex PCR reads using MiXCR and keeps one entry per CDR3 protein. The sample consists of tens of thousands of distinct CDR3 sequences, roughly 23% of them appearing once. Trimming took 4 bases from V and 2 from J, leaving 9 bases between them. The germline CDR1 and CDR2 sequences are KGHSH and LQKENI. The CDR3 runs to 14 residues. This clonotype has a count of ten or more. Its antigen is unidentified. Findings and limits, study-wide: Data fit most tumor T cells coming from lymph node, expanding in tumor. Compared with basal-like, luminal-like tumors shared significantly more repertoire with nontumor tissue. The lymph node origin of tumor T cells was framed as consistent with a hypothesis, not demonstrated. Tumor repertoires ranked between lymph nodes and nontumor tissue in diversity, with V and J gene preferences.

The rearrangement joins TRBV18 to TRBJ1-3; unclear D gene. The specimen sequenced was breast tumor tissue. This receptor was identified in a female donor with breast cancer. Some clones in this sample may be carry-over from other donors' samples. CDR3 protein: CASSRTDTGNTIYF. The DNA of the CDR3 is TGTGCCAGCTCACGGACCGATACTGGAAACACCATATATTTT. Drawing the rest from reference TRBV18 and TRBJ1-3, the complete variable domain is NAGVMQNPRHLVRRRGQEARLRCSPMKGHSHVYWYRQLPEEGLKFMVYLQKENIIDESGMPKERFSAEFPKEGPSILRIQQVVRGDSAAYFCASSRTDTGNTIYFGEGSWLTVV.